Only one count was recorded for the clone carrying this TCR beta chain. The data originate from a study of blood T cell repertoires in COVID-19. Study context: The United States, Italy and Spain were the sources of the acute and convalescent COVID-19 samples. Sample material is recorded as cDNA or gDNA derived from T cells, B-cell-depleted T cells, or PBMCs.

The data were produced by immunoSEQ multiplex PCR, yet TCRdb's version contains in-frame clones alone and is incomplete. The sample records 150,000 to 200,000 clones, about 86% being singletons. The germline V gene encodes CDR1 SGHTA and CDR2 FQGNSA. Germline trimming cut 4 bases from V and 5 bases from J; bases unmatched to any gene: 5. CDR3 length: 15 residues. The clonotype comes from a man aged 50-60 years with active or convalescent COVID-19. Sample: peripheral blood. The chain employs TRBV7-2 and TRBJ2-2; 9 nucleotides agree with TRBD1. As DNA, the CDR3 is TGTGCCAGCAGCTGGGGACAGGGAGGAACCGGGGAGCTGTTTTTT. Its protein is CASSWGQGGTGELFF. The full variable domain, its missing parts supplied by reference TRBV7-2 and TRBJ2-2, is GAGVSQSPSNKVTEKGKDVELRCDPISGHTALYWYRQSLGQGLEFLIYFQGNSAPDKSGLPSDRFSAERTGGSVSTLTIQRTQQEDSAVYLCASSWGQGGTGELFFGEGSRLTVL.